One and the same sample provided the 14 T cell receptor beta chains below, sequenced in a study of T cells in Graves' hyperthyroidism and ophthalmopathy. RNA transcripts gave rise to amplified TCR beta CDR3 regions. TCR CDR3 regions were first amplified by RT-PCR with HTBI primers. A single record per CDR3 protein comes from TCRdb applying MiXCR to the multiplex PCR reads. In the table there are approximately 870,000 distinct CDR3 sequences, about 38% of which are singletons. The sequenced sample was blood. The source of these receptors is a man between 18 and 35 years old with Graves' hyperthyroidism.

The V gene is TRBV10-2, the J gene TRBJ2-5; 7 bases are a match to TRBD2. V gave up 6 bases and J gave up 5 bases; unmatched junction bases: 9. CDR3 length equals 14 residues. CDR1 and CDR2 (germline): WSHSY, SAAADI. This CDR3 reads CASRGLSGEETQYF. The DNA for the CDR3 is TGCGCCAGCAGGGGACTATCGGGAGAGGAGACCCAGTACTTC.

The chain links TRBV12-3 or TRBV12-4 to TRBJ1-2, with TRBD1 identical over 8 bases. This CDR3 region has 16 residues. V lost 5 bases to trimming and J lost 8 bases; unmatched junction nucleotides: 16. This CDR3 is CASSPYPGTGGRGYTF. As DNA, the CDR3 is TGTGCCAGCAGTCCATATCCCGGGACAGGAGGAAGGGGCTACACCTTC.

Points on this clonotype: A much larger clone differs by one base, so this may be a read error. The V gene is TRBV2, the J gene TRBJ1-6; 7 nucleotides align to TRBD1. In germline, CDR1 is SNHLY, CDR2 FYNNEI. CDR3 length: 12 amino acids. Written as DNA, the CDR3 is TGTGCCCGCAGAGAACAGGGGTCACCCCTCCACTTT. Its translation is CARREQGSPLHF.

This clonotype has at least ten counts. The gene calls are TRBV15 and TRBJ1-5, with D uncertain. This CDR3 is built from 12 residues. Germline V gene sequence: CDR1 LNHNV, CDR2 YYDKDF (reference sequence). V was clipped by 5 bases and J by 7 bases, with 9 bases between them. CDR3 nucleotide sequence: TGTGCCACCAGCCCCCCCGGACAGCCCCAGCATTTT. Protein: CATSPPGQPQHF.

V usage is TRBV29-1 and J usage is TRBJ2-5, with D tentatively TRBD2 (6 bases). The V end lost 8 bases, the J end lost 4 bases, and 20 bases lay between the germline ends. Germline V gene data show CDR1 as SQVTM and CDR2 as ANQGSEA. The CDR3 loop spans 14 amino acids. The CDR3 loop reads CSLADRELLETQYF. The CDR3 bases are TGCAGCTTGGCTGATCGGGAGCTGCTAGAGACCCAGTACTTC.

This clonotype was detected only once. The rearrangement joins TRBV2 to TRBJ1-1, with a possible D match to TRBD1 (6 bases). The CDR3 consists of 14 residues. Per the germline V gene, CDR1 is SNHLY and CDR2 is FYNNEI. Trimming took off 6 bases at V and 1 base at J, with 12 bases between the two ends. The CDR3 is CASSDRRTNTEAFF. In nucleotides, the CDR3 is TGTGCCAGCAGCGACAGGAGGACGAACACTGAAGCTTTCTTT.

This chain joins TRBV5-1 and TRBJ2-7; D possibly corresponds to TRBD1 (7 bases). The CDR3 runs 16 residues. Germline-derived CDR1 and CDR2 are SGHRS and YFSETQ. Trimming pared 3 bases from V and 2 bases from J, leaving 18 bases between. For the CDR3, the DNA is TGCGCCAGCAGCTCCGGACAGGTACTAGCAACCTACGAGCAGTACTTC. Its translation is CASSSGQVLATYEQYF. The whole variable domain, remainder taken from reference TRBV5-1 and TRBJ2-7, is KAGVTQTPRYLIKTRGQQVTLSCSPISGHRSVSWYQQTPGQGLQFLFEYFSETQRNKGNFPGRFSGRQFSNSRSEMNVSTLELGDSALYLCASSSGQVLATYEQYFGPGTRLTVT.

The CDR3 DNA sequence: TGTGCCAGCAGCGTAGGGGGAGGGACCGAGCAGTTCTTC. Encoded protein: CASSVGGGTEQFF. The rearrangement uses TRBV9 and TRBJ2-1; 7 bases fit TRBD2. The ends lost 0 bases at V and 10 bases at J; junction bases unmatched: 4. CDR3 length: 13 amino acids. CDR1 SGDLS and CDR2 YYNGEE come from the germline V gene. The entire variable domain, with the rest obtained from reference TRBV9 and TRBJ2-1, is as follows: DSGVTQTPKHLITATGQRVTLRCSPRSGDLSVYWYQQSLDQGLQFLIQYYNGEERAKGNILERFSAQQFPDLHSELNLSSLELGDSALYFCASSVGGGTEQFFGPGTRLTVL.

This clonotype was picked up one time. This chain uses TRBV29-1 with TRBJ2-3; TRBD2 might be the D (6 bases). Per germline, CDR1 SQVTM and CDR2 ANQGSEA. The CDR3 contains 13 residues. The V and J ends lost 4 bases and 8 bases respectively, with 16 bases between them. As DNA, the CDR3 is TGCAGCGTTGTCGGGACGCGGGGTGGTACGCAGTATTTT. Translated, it gives CSVVGTRGGTQYF.

V is TRBV20-1 and J is TRBJ1-1; weak D call: TRBD1 (5 bases). The germline gives CDR1 DFQATT, CDR2 SNEGSKA (reference sequence). Trimming cost V 0 bases and J 7 bases, with 18 bases left between them. The CDR3 extends over 15 amino acids. The CDR3 DNA sequence: TGCAGTGCTAGAGATAAGAAGCGTTCGGGGGTTGAAGCTTTCTTT. It is translated as CSARDKKRSGVEAFF.

This clonotype was picked up a small number of times. The gene calls are TRBV12-3 or TRBV12-4 and TRBJ2-7; 9 positions agree with TRBD2. The CDR3 sequence is 17 residues long. The V segment lost 2 bases and the J segment 5 bases; nucleotides outside the gene matches: 13. CDR3 in DNA: TGTGCCAGCAGTTTAAAACTAGCGGGCCCTCCCGGCGACGAGCAGTACTTC. Its protein is CASSLKLAGPPGDEQYF.

This clonotype turned up a few times. This rearrangement joins TRBV12-3 or TRBV12-4 to TRBJ1-1, with unresolved D. This CDR3 contains 15 residues. Deletions cut 5 bases from V and 1 base from J, with 14 bases between. The CDR3 loop reads CASSAPSMKNTEAFF. CDR3 coding DNA: TGTGCCAGCAGTGCCCCATCGATGAAGAACACTGAAGCTTTCTTT.

Turning to this clonotype: This may stem from a read error, because a much larger clone lies one nucleotide away. The chain carries TRBV5-4 and TRBJ1-5; 7 bases agree with TRBD1. V was clipped by 7 bases and J by 4 bases; unmatched bases: 2. Germline values: CDR1 SGHNT, CDR2 YYREEE (reference sequence). This CDR3 spans 12 amino acids. CDR3 bases: TGTGCCAGCGGACAGGAGAATCAGCCCCAGCATTTT. Its protein product is CASGQENQPQHF.

The CDR3 DNA is TGTGCCAGCAGCCAGGGACAGGGGCGGGGTGAAGCTTTCTTT. Translated, it gives CASSQGQGRGEAFF. The chain couples TRBV7-9 to TRBJ1-1; TRBD1 matches 10 bases. With 5 bases clipped from V and 7 bases from J, the junction kept 7 bases outside the gene matches. This CDR3 comprises 14 residues. Germline lookup yields CDR1 SEHNR and CDR2 FQNEAQ (reference sequence).